The entry below describes one T cell receptor beta chain. Participants had their cohort set by participant-reported clinical history. The sample originates from a study of blood T cell repertoires in COVID-19. Study as a whole: Spain, Italy and the United States supplied samples that represented acute and convalescent COVID-19.

The data were produced by immunoSEQ multiplex PCR, yet TCRdb's version contains in-frame clones alone and is incomplete. The sample includes 500,000 or so clones, about nine tenths of them seen just once. The sequence came from a young woman who had recovered from COVID-19. Sample: PBMCs or T cells enriched from blood (not recorded which).

CDR3: CASSHTIGRGGETQYF. Here the CDR3 DNA reads TGTGCCAGCAGCCACACAATTGGCAGGGGCGGGGAGACCCAGTACTTC. The V and J genes are TRBV3-1 (or the pseudogene TRBV3-2) and TRBJ2-5; D is perhaps TRBD1 (6 bases). V gave up 3 bases and J gave up 5 bases, with 19 bases separating them. This CDR3 has 16 amino acids. Germline V lookup: CDR1 LGHDT, CDR2 YNNKEL (reference sequence).